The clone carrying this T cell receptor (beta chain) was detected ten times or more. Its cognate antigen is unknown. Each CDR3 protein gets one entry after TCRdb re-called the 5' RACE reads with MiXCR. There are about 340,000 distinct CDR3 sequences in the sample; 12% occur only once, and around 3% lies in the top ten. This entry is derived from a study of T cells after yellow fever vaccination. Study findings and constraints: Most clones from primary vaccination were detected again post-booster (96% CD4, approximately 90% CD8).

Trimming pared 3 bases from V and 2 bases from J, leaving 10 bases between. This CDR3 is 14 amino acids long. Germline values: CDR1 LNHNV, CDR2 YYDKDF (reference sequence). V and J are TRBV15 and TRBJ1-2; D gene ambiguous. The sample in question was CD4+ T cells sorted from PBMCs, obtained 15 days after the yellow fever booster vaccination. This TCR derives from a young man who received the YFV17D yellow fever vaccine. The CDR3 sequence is CATSRGEGNYGYTF. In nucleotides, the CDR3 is TGTGCCACCAGCAGGGGTGAAGGGAACTATGGCTACACCTTC.